This T cell receptor (beta chain) is drawn from a study of cytomegalovirus exposure and HLA in healthy donors (TCRdb year 2017). Study-level background: According to an earlier analysis of 450 to 650 of the donors, about 179 million T cells yielded some 110 million unique TCR beta sequences and roughly 280 Gb of sequence data. An early release that covered 640 HLA-typed donors contained approximately 320 gigabases of sequencing data and roughly 84 million unique TCR sequences. Among the roughly 370 genotyped donors, roughly 80% belonged to the genetic ancestry cluster associated with self-reported Caucasian donors. The aim of the study was to test whether cataloging public T cell receptors could identify signatures of past pathogen exposure. The study used immunosequencing to profile the T cell repertoires of approximately 640 subjects and linked those repertoires to cytomegalovirus serostatus. Besides the first cohort of approximately 710 subjects, a separate validation cohort made up of about 120 different subjects was used. High-throughput TCR immunosequencing, statistical association of individual TCRs with disease status, and machine learning were combined to predict cytomegalovirus infection status. A later analysis re-analyzed previously published TCR beta repertoires from 660 or so donors and added high-resolution HLA genotyping to study TCR occurrence patterns. The later analysis used no new phenotypic data to find candidate immune exposures, relying instead on TCR beta sequences and their occurrence across donors. An earlier analysis of 587 of the donors applied high-throughput TCR beta sequencing to assess whether each TCR beta V gene segment acted as functional or pseudogenic. Donor age, sex, ethnicity and CMV serostatus were compiled together with the repertoire data. Genome-wide SNP genotypes for about 65% of the 666 donors were used in a later genetic analysis, which treated that subset as a discovery cohort. All discovery cohort repertoires had been generated using a single sequencing platform. Class I and class II HLA loci were covered by the typing at four-digit resolution. Typing coverage varied by locus: roughly 629-640 donors for A, B, C, DRB1 and DQB1; roughly 500 for DQA1; more than 600 for DPA1; around 450 for DPB1. Several DR-DQ haplotypes were handled as single units for association and clustering because linkage in the cohort was strong. Among 300 to 500 genotyped donors of the cohort, an average of roughly 230,000 unique TCR beta nucleotide sequences was sequenced per donor, of which about 18% were non-productive. The full study reports these points: V-gene and J-gene trimming of TCR beta chains was associated with a missense DCLRE1C variant in a later genetic analysis, and the association was replicated in an independent cohort. In an earlier analysis of fewer than 700 of the donors, most TCR beta V segments appeared in productive rearrangements about 87% or about 30% of the time, broadly matching IMGT annotations. The authors suggested that the approach could potentially be generalized to other disease states and immunological phenotypes. The presence/absence analyses assumed that sequencing depth was roughly uniform across donors, and that assumption may not be true. Because HLA typing was missing for some donors at each locus, association tests included only the typed subset. The cohort was sequenced for TCR beta chains only, and without alpha or paired-chain data the features that could be detected were limited. In a later analysis, HLA-associated TCR beta chains showed more clonal expansion and lower generation probabilities than non-associated chains that were equally common. When HLA alleles, especially DR and DQ, strongly co-occurred, TCR associations were difficult to assign to individual alleles. In the study, some 180 TCR beta chains were listed as associated with cytomegalovirus. A later analysis reported that several top co-occurrence clusters appeared linked to parvovirus B19, influenza, CMV and Epstein-Barr virus. A few of the identified cytomegalovirus-associated TCR beta chains were confirmed in vitro to be specific for cytomegalovirus antigens. Most CMV-associated TCR beta chains appeared to be HLA-restricted in a later analysis, and the HLA associations seemed to be driven largely by CMV exposure. According to a later analysis, TCR association rates differed among HLA loci, with DRB1 alleles showing the most associated TCRs and HLA-C alleles showing the fewest. Most TCR sequences were seen in very few donors, while some public TCRs were found in many individuals. The classifier was reported to diagnose cytomegalovirus status with high specificity and sensitivity in both the original cohort and the validation cohort. Because counts were too low, approximately 18 rarely observed V segments, including chromosome 9 orphons, were excluded from the earlier analysis of some 590 of the donors. At a false discovery rate of 0.05, a later analysis linked fewer than 20,000 TCR beta sequences to specific HLA alleles. A cluster of highly shared sequence variants was judged likely to represent a technical artifact of the sequencing pipeline. For the cohort, immune exposure information was limited to CMV serostatus. In a later genetic analysis, fewer N-insertions in productive TCRs were reported among donors in an Asian-associated ancestry cluster than the roughly 700-donor mean. Correlated functional status among segregating V segments might be attributable to linkage disequilibrium, but an unknown experimental factor could not be ruled out. Because the 87-base-pair reads could not distinguish some IMGT-functional V segments, including TRBV6-2 and TRBV6-3, those segments were excluded. A further reported finding was that TCR beta sequences accurately predicted the HLA-A and HLA-B alleles for most subjects in the first cohort.

In total, fewer than 750 healthy bone marrow donors made up the cohort. Cohort members were all nominally healthy when sampled, although unrecorded immune exposures were likely present. The donor tested CMV seronegative, placing the donor among the roughly 340 seronegative members of the cohort. Each donor provided a peripheral blood sample, and peripheral blood mononuclear cells were used for TCR beta sequencing. The Qiagen DNeasy Blood Extraction Kit was used to extract genomic DNA from the blood cell samples. The germline V gene encodes CDR1 SGHAT and CDR2 FQNNGV. Reading from cysteine to phenylalanine, the CDR3 counts 16 amino acids. Only CDR3 DNA remains: 48 bases, in frame from the first base. V is trimmed back by 4 bases and J by 0 bases, and the junction contains 6 bases that no gene match accounts for. Points on this clone: This receptor's antigen is unknown. No base-level quality is on record; no much larger clone is a single base apart.

Preparation of the library involved the immunoSEQ multiplex PCR assay. For the multiplex PCR, a mixture combining 60 forward primers for TCR Vbeta segments and 13 reverse primers for TCR Jbeta segments was used. Amplification of the CDR3 region of rearranged TCR beta genes was performed with a multiplex PCR assay on genomic DNA. On the Illumina HiSeq System, the amplified TCR beta libraries were sequenced as 87-base-pair reads. The published analysis was carried out like this. In a later analysis, 80 million or so unique TCR beta chains were counted across the roughly 670 repertoires, and around 10 million of these chains were shared by at least two donors. Raw reads were error-corrected and collapsed into unique sequences by a nearest-neighbor algorithm in which closely related sequences were merged to remove PCR and sequencing errors. V, D and J gene segments were assigned by aligning CDR3 sequences to IMGT reference sequences. For a sequence to be retained, at least a six-nucleotide match to both a V gene segment and a J gene segment was required. Rearrangements were classified as productive when the CDR3 lacked stop codons and remained in frame with V and J, and all other rearrangements were classified as non-productive. CDR3 was defined according to IMGT convention as the region running from the second conserved V-encoded cysteine to the conserved J-encoded phenylalanine. Sequences without an unambiguous match to a single V gene segment were excluded from the earlier analysis of about 600 of the donors. An earlier analysis of 500 to 700 of the donors classified V segments as functional when productive rearrangements were above 56.7% and as segregating when the standard deviation between donors was above 5%. A statistical classification framework was built to diagnose cytomegalovirus status from the catalog of TCR beta chain sequences. V and J gene assignment, in a later analysis, came from comparing TCR nucleotide sequences with IMGT/GENE-DB human TR gene sequences. A later analysis assigned CDR3 sequences and most-parsimonious VDJ recombination scenarios with the TCRdist pipeline. In a later analysis, each TCR beta chain was defined by its CDR3 amino acid sequence together with its V-gene family, and reads lacking a unique V-gene family were excluded. A later analysis removed several hundred highly shared, low-generation-probability nucleotide sequences to deal with suspected cross-contamination and a sequencing artifact. In a later analysis, a clonal expansion index was calculated for each public chain from normalized within-repertoire ranks of inferred template counts. A later analysis computed generation probabilities with a VDJ recombination model fitted to out-of-frame rearrangements, and checked the results against IGoR. In a later analysis, TCR-TCR, TCR-HLA and TCR-CMV co-occurrence was scored with hypergeometric tests, and a repertoire-size bias correction was applied to TCR pairs. False discovery rates were estimated in a later analysis by permuting HLA or CMV assignments 20 times. In a later analysis, co-occurring TCRs were grouped with DBSCAN, and TCRdist sequence similarity was added when clustering was performed within HLA-allele-positive subsets. Co-occurrence clustering excluded repertoires with fewer than 30,000 or more than 120,000 public chains, plus five with anomalous nucleotide sharing. TCRdb's version of the immuneACCESS table is confined to in-frame rearrangements and falls short of the full clone set. An unresolved V gene accounts for under half of the shortfall where checked; the remainder is of unknown origin. V, J and clone size are those of that table, while D and trimming were read from the DNA. A total of about 140,000 clones appear in this sample, over 60% of them only once. The top ten constitute 2.1% of the sample.

Sequenced material: PBMCs. Here the chain combines TRBV11-2 and TRBJ2-5; 9 of the junction bases match TRBD2. This receptor was identified in a man between 40 and 49 years old in good health and CMV-seronegative. In nucleotides, the sequence is TGTGCCAGCAGCTCGGGACTAGCCCCGTACCAAGAGACCCAGTACTTC. The encoded protein is CASSSGLAPYQETQYF.